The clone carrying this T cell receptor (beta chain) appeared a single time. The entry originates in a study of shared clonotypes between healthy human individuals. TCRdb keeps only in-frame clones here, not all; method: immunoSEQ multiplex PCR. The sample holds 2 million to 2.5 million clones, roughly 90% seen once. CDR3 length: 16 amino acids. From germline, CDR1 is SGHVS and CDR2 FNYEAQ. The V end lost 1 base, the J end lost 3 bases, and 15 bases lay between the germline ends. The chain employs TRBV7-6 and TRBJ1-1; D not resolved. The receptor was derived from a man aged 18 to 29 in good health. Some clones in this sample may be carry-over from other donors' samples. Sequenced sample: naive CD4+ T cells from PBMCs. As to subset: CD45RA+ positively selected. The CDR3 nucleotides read TGTGCCAGCAGCTTAGGGATATCGGCCAGTTACACTGAAGCTTTCTTT. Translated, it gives CASSLGISASYTEAFF.